The clone carrying this TCR beta chain was seen just once. This CDR3 has 14 residues. The ends lost 9 bases at V and 1 base at J; junction bases unmatched: 4. Germline V gene lookup returns CDR1 KGHDR and CDR2 SFDVKD. This entry comes from a study of blood T cell repertoires in COVID-19. For the study at large: The United States, Italy and Spain supplied acute and convalescent COVID-19 samples. Sources were T cells, B-cell-depleted T cells, or PBMCs; the material itself was cDNA or gDNA.

Authors' analysis steps: Amplified reference gene primers provided the basis for estimating nucleated cell counts. Using immunoSEQ multiplex PCR, the repertoire was profiled, and TCRdb retains in-frame clones only, with some absent. That table supplies the V and J calls and clone size; D and trimming were determined from the DNA. The data hold over 250,000 clones, with 70% to 90% observed a single time. Sequenced material: peripheral blood. This chain uses TRBV24-1 with TRBJ1-1; 10 bases map to TRBD1. This sequence originates from a woman aged 55-75 years with acute or convalescent COVID-19. The DNA of the CDR3 is TGTGCCACCTCCGGGACAGGGGAGAACACTGAAGCTTTCTTT. Its protein is CATSGTGENTEAFF.